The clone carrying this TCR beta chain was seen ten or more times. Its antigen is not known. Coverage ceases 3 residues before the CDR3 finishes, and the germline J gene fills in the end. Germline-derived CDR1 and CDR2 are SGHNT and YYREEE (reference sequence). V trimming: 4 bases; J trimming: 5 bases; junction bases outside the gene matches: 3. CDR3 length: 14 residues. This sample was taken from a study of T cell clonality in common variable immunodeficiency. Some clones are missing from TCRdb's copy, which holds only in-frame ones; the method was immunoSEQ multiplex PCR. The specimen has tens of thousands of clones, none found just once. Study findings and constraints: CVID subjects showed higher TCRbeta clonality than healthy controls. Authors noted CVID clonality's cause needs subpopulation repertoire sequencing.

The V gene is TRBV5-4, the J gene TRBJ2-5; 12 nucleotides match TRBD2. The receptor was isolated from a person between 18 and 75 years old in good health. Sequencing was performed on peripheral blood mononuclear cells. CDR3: CASSPSGRVETQYF. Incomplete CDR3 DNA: TGTGCCAGCAGCCCTAGCGGGAGGGTTGAGACC.